These 26 T cell receptor beta chains share one sample of origin, sequenced in a study of cytotoxic CD8 clonotypes in ibrutinib-treated CLL. Here immunoSEQ multiplex PCR was the method, and the copy in TCRdb shows in-frame clones only, minus some. This table has about 200,000 clones, roughly 77% appearing once. The specimen was PBMCs, collected after 12 months of ibrutinib treatment. These receptor sequences come from a human donor with chronic lymphocytic leukemia.

The chain links TRBV7-2 to TRBJ1-2; D is unclear. CDR1 and CDR2 (germline): SGHTA, FQGNSA. The germline V and J ends were trimmed by 5 bases and 2 bases, with 9 bases remaining between them. This CDR3 spans 13 amino acids. CDR3 in amino acids: CASSPDGNYGYTF. DNA of the CDR3: TGTGCCAGCAGCCCGGACGGAAACTATGGCTACACCTTC.

This rearrangement joins TRBV18 to TRBJ2-1; TRBD1 or TRBD2 may be the D gene (5 bases each). The CDR3 sequence is 16 residues long. From germline, CDR1 is KGHSH and CDR2 LQKENI. Trimming took 1 base from V and 7 from J, leaving 17 bases between them. The CDR3 is CASSPLVRAGTNEQFF. CDR3 nucleotide sequence: TGTGCCAGCTCACCACTTGTCCGAGCAGGGACGAATGAGCAGTTCTTC.

The chain joins TRBV7-3 to TRBJ1-1; D call uncertain. Germline CDR1 and CDR2: SGHTA and FQGTGA. Deletions cut 3 bases from V and 1 base from J, with 6 bases between. The CDR3 covers 13 residues. In nucleotides, the CDR3 is TGTGCCAGCAGCTTCGGTGAGAACACTGAAGCTTTCTTT. Its translation is CASSFGENTEAFF.

This clone was seen a handful of times. The rearrangement uses TRBV6-1 and TRBJ2-1; possible D gene TRBD2, 5 bases. CDR3 length: 14 residues. V was trimmed by 6 bases and J by 6 bases, leaving 15 bases between them. CDR1 and CDR2 from the germline V gene are MNHNS and SASEGT. CDR3 in amino acids: CASRFAGARNEQFF. The CDR3 DNA follows: TGTGCCAGCAGGTTCGCGGGCGCCCGCAATGAGCAGTTCTTC.

The sample holds many counts of this clone. This chain links TRBV19 with TRBJ2-2; D gene uncertain. The CDR3 has 12 amino acids. With 3 bases removed from V and 1 base from J, the gap between germline ends came to 0 bases. Looked up from germline, CDR1 is LNHDA and CDR2 is SQIVND (reference sequence). CDR3 in DNA: TGTGCCAGTAGTATGAACACCGGGGAGCTGTTTTTT. Translating it yields CASSMNTGELFF.

This clone was detected only once. The chain couples TRBV6-5 to TRBJ2-1; possibly TRBD2 for D (5 bases). With 5 bases removed from V and 3 bases from J, the gap between germline ends came to 8 bases. Germline CDR1 is MNHEY and CDR2 is SVGAGI. This CDR3 region has 13 residues. CDR3 bases: TGTGCCAGCAGTAGGACTTACTACAATGAGCAGTTCTTC. Translated: CASSRTYYNEQFF.

This clone came up a few times. This CDR3 reads CASSLLLSSGANVLTF. The CDR3 nucleotides are TGCGCCAGCAGCTTGTTGTTAAGCTCTGGGGCCAACGTCCTGACTTTC. The chain is built from TRBV5-1 and TRBJ2-6; unclear D gene. This CDR3 has 16 residues. The V gene lost 1 base and the J gene lost 0 bases, with 8 bases spanning the gap. Germline CDR1 is SGHRS and CDR2 is YFSETQ. Complete variable domain (other parts from reference TRBV5-1 and TRBJ2-6): KAGVTQTPRYLIKTRGQQVTLSCSPISGHRSVSWYQQTPGQGLQFLFEYFSETQRNKGNFPGRFSGRQFSNSRSEMNVSTLELGDSALYLCASSLLLSSGANVLTFGAGSRLTVL.

The V call is TRBV7-3, the J call TRBJ1-1, with D tentatively TRBD1 (6 bases). Trimming pared 3 bases from V and 8 bases from J, leaving 10 bases between. The CDR3 totals 12 residues. Germline CDR1 and CDR2: SGHTA and FQGTGA. CDR3 sequence reads: CASSLGGQEAFF. Written as DNA, the CDR3 is TGTGCCAGCAGCTTGGGGGGACAAGAAGCTTTCTTT.

The chain recombines TRBV7-2 with TRBJ2-7; TRBD2 aligns across 14 bases. V was pared by 5 bases and J by 4 bases, with 4 bases of the junction left unmatched. The CDR3 has 15 residues. Germline lookup yields CDR1 SGHTA and CDR2 FQGNSA. The CDR3 coding sequence is TGTGCCAGCAGCCCGACTAGCGGGGGGGATTACGAGCAGTACTTC. Amino acids: CASSPTSGGDYEQYF.

The chain is built from TRBV6-4 and TRBJ2-1, with D uncertain. Germline loops: CDR1 MRHNA, CDR2 SNTAGT. The CDR3 sequence is 15 residues long. V lost 1 base to trimming and J lost 6 bases, with 13 bases between them. Here the CDR3 DNA reads TGTGCCAGCAGTGACTATTTGGGTGCCCCCAATGAGCAGTTCTTC. It codes for CASSDYLGAPNEQFF.

The V call is TRBV7-6, the J call TRBJ2-4; weak D call: TRBD1 (6 bases). Germline CDR1 and CDR2: SGHVS and FNYEAQ. Between the trimmed V and J ends, which lost 5 bases and 0 bases, there was a span of 11 bases. The CDR3 is made up of 15 amino acids. The CDR3 DNA sequence: TGTGCCAGCAGCCTTCGGGACAAAGCCAAAAACATTCAGTACTTC. Its translation is CASSLRDKAKNIQYF.

This clone was recorded a few times. The chain is built from TRBV5-1 and TRBJ2-7; 7 nucleotides align to TRBD1. V shed 1 base and J 2 bases; nucleotides not matched to a gene: 3. The CDR3 covers 14 residues. In germline, CDR1 is SGHRS, CDR2 YFSETQ. CDR3 region: CASSLYGQAYEQYF. The CDR3 DNA reads as TGCGCCAGCAGCTTGTACGGACAGGCCTACGAGCAGTACTTC.

This clone was picked up a small number of times. V is TRBV7-2 and J is TRBJ2-7, with D unclear. The CDR3 runs to 18 residues. Trimming cost V 1 base and J 0 bases, with 19 bases left between them. The V gene's germline CDR1 is SGHTA and CDR2 FQGNSA. The CDR3 loop reads CASSLDSFVRLSSYEQYF. As DNA, the CDR3 is TGTGCCAGCAGCTTAGACTCATTCGTACGGCTTAGCTCCTACGAGCAGTACTTC.

The V gene is TRBV5-1, the J gene TRBJ2-7; D uncertain. The CDR3 is made up of 14 amino acids. The V gene's germline CDR1 is SGHRS and CDR2 YFSETQ. Trimming removed 3 bases from V and 3 bases from J, with 13 bases in between. Here the CDR3 DNA reads TGCGCCAGCAGCTCTACCCATGGCAGCTACGAGCAGTACTTC. This encodes CASSSTHGSYEQYF.

Details on this clone: The same CDR3 is also encoded by other DNA sequences in this sample. This chain uses TRBV5-6 with TRBJ1-1, with D possibly TRBD1 on 5 matching bases. Deletions cut 1 base from V and 2 bases from J, with 6 bases between. The CDR3 contains 13 residues. CDR1 is SGHDT, CDR2 YYEEEE, per germline. The CDR3 nucleotides are TGTGCCAGCAGCTTGACAGGCAACACTGAAGCTTTCTTT. Its translation: CASSLTGNTEAFF.

The rearrangement links TRBV7-9 to TRBJ2-1, with TRBD2 matching 9 bases. The trim removed 5 bases at V and 0 bases at J, leaving 11 bases unmatched. The CDR3 has 18 amino acids. The germline CDR1 and CDR2 sequences are SEHNR and FQNEAQ (reference sequence). CDR3 region: CASSSTGTSRSSYNEQFF. As DNA, the CDR3 is TGTGCCAGCAGCAGTACCGGGACTAGCCGTTCCTCCTACAATGAGCAGTTCTTC.

The chain couples TRBV1 to TRBJ2-5. TRBV1 is flagged as a pseudogene. The CDR3 runs 17 residues. The CDR3 region is CTSSQGPSGTSGETQYF. CDR3 bases: TGCACCAGCAGCCAAGGGCCCTCCGGGACCTCTGGGGAGACCCAGTACTTC.

This chain links TRBV6-5 with TRBJ1-2; the match to TRBD1 covers 8 bases. V lost 6 bases and J lost 4; bases outside the gene matches: 7. The germline gives CDR1 MNHEY, CDR2 SVGAGI. This CDR3 comprises 14 residues. The CDR3 sequence is CASRSQGDGYGYTF. The CDR3, as DNA: TGTGCCAGCAGGTCACAGGGGGATGGCTATGGCTACACCTTC.

This clone is a singleton in its sample. The chain couples TRBV18 to TRBJ2-1; 12 bases are a match to TRBD2. Per the germline V gene, CDR1 is KGHSH and CDR2 is LQKENI. J was trimmed by 3 bases and V by 5 bases; bases with no gene match: 5. The length of the CDR3 is 16 residues. The CDR3 region has the DNA TGTGCCAGCTCAATCAGGACTAGCGGGGACTACAATGAGCAGTTCTTC. Translation gives CASSIRTSGDYNEQFF.

This chain connects TRBV7-2 to TRBJ2-5; the match to TRBD1 covers 8 bases. The V segment lost 7 bases and the J segment 7 bases; nucleotides outside the gene matches: 8. Germline V gene data show CDR1 as SGHTA and CDR2 as FQGNSA. CDR3 length: 13 residues. The CDR3 DNA follows: TGTGCCAGCACCGACGACAGGGGTAGGACCCAGTACTTC. Translation gives CASTDDRGRTQYF.

The chain combines TRBV19 with TRBJ1-2; 7 bases map to TRBD1. The CDR3 runs 15 residues. Trimming cost V 7 bases and J 2 bases; bases outside gene matches: 10. The germline gives CDR1 LNHDA, CDR2 SQIVND (reference sequence). The CDR3 coding sequence is TGTGCCAGTACATCGGAGGGGGCGGCGAACTATGGCTACACCTTC. Translating gives CASTSEGAANYGYTF.

This chain joins TRBV28 and TRBJ1-1, with 9 nucleotides matching TRBD1. Germline V gene sequence: CDR1 MDHEN, CDR2 SYDVKM. This CDR3 has 12 amino acids. Losses at the gene ends were 3 bases for V and 12 bases for J; bases not matched to a gene: 5. CDR3 sequence (DNA): TGTGCCAGCAGTTTCCGGACAGGGGTACCTTTCTTT. Residues: CASSFRTGVPFF.

V usage is TRBV5-1 and J usage is TRBJ2-2, with a tentative D call TRBD1 (5 bases). Per germline, CDR1 SGHRS and CDR2 YFSETQ. CDR3 length: 14 amino acids. The ends were cut back, 1 base at V and 6 bases at J, with 10 bases in the middle. Here the CDR3 DNA reads TGCGCCAGCAGCTTGACGGCAGGGTCCGGGGAGCTGTTTTTT. Translated, it gives CASSLTAGSGELFF.

This clone came up once. The CDR3 protein is CASSELGGLGLAKNIQYF. The CDR3 DNA reads as TGTGCCAGCAGTGAATTAGGGGGACTGGGACTAGCCAAAAACATTCAGTACTTC. The chain joins TRBV6-1 to TRBJ2-4; D tentatively fits TRBD1 or TRBD2 (6 bases each). The CDR3 length is 18 residues. V was trimmed by 2 bases and J by 0 bases, leaving 17 bases between them. The V gene's germline CDR1 is MNHNS and CDR2 SASEGT.

The rearrangement joins TRBV2 to TRBJ1-2, with D unclear. Per germline, CDR1 SNHLY and CDR2 FYNNEI. The CDR3 totals 14 residues. V lost 4 bases and J lost 6, with 15 bases in between. The CDR3 here is CASSALGPGDGYTF. In DNA form, the CDR3 reads TGTGCCAGCAGTGCCCTGGGCCCTGGGGATGGCTACACCTTC.

The chain recombines TRBV19 with TRBJ1-1; D is unclear. Germline assignment: CDR1 LNHDA and CDR2 SQIVND (reference sequence). Deletions cut 1 base from V and 1 base from J, with 10 bases between. This CDR3 spans 15 amino acids. This CDR3 reads CASSIGLIRNTEAFF. The DNA of the CDR3 is TGTGCCAGTAGTATAGGTCTTATCAGGAACACTGAAGCTTTCTTT.